A single sample gave rise to the 11 T cell receptor beta chains below, sequenced in a study of early T cells in non-severe SARS-CoV-2 infection. TCRdb recomputed calls from the 5' RACE reads with MiXCR, one row per CDR3 protein. The data hold tens of thousands of distinct CDR3 sequences, with over 10% observed a single time. Sequences were obtained from whole blood. These receptors all stem from an adult who was a healthcare worker with PCR-confirmed SARS-CoV-2 infection or an uninfected control (not recorded which).

This clonotype was found many times. CDR3 nucleotide sequence: TGCAGTGCTAGAGGGACAGGGGACGGTTCACCCCTCCACTTT. This sequence encodes CSARGTGDGSPLHF. The chain joins TRBV20-1 to TRBJ1-6; 9 nucleotides line up with TRBD1. The V and J ends lost 1 base and 9 bases, in that order; junction bases with no gene match: 4. The CDR3 runs to 14 residues. Germline V gene lookup returns CDR1 DFQATT and CDR2 SNEGSKA (reference sequence).

The CDR3 reads CATSDRTGRHEQFF. Written as DNA, the CDR3 is TGTGCCACCAGTGATCGGACAGGGCGGCATGAGCAGTTCTTC. This chain uses TRBV24-1 with TRBJ2-1; 8 bases map to TRBD1. CDR1 and CDR2 from the germline V gene are KGHDR and SFDVKD. J gave up 8 bases and V 3 bases, and 5 bases lay outside the gene matches. CDR3 length: 14 amino acids.

The gene calls are TRBV2 and TRBJ1-2; D not resolved. The V gene's germline CDR1 is SNHLY and CDR2 FYNNEI. The CDR3 sequence is 14 residues long. Trimming removed 7 bases from V and 8 bases from J, with 20 bases in between. CDR3 residues: CASTEEEIGRGYTF. The CDR3 DNA follows: TGTGCCAGCACCGAAGAGGAAATTGGGAGAGGCTACACCTTC.

The table lists this clonotype with a few counts. This rearrangement joins TRBV25-1 to TRBJ1-1, with D unresolved. Trimming stripped 4 bases from V and 1 base from J, with 7 bases between. The CDR3 contains 13 residues. Germline V gives CDR1 MGHDK, CDR2 SYGVNS. This chain's CDR3 is CASSGRWNTEAFF. CDR3 DNA sequence: TGTGCCAGCAGTGGAAGGTGGAACACTGAAGCTTTCTTT.

The DNA of the CDR3 is TGCAGTGCGGCACAGGAAAACATTCAGTACTTC. Encoded protein: CSAAQENIQYF. The rearrangement links TRBV20-1 to TRBJ2-4; D possibly corresponds to TRBD1 (5 bases). The germline V gene has CDR1 DFQATT and CDR2 SNEGSKA (reference sequence). The V and J ends lost 6 bases and 5 bases respectively, with 8 bases between them. This CDR3 spans 11 amino acids.

V usage is TRBV24-1 and J usage is TRBJ1-6; D gene uncertain. The CDR3 sequence is 14 residues long. Germline-derived CDR1 and CDR2 are KGHDR and SFDVKD. The germline V and J ends were trimmed by 9 bases and 6 bases, with 14 bases remaining between them. The CDR3 reads CATLHADPNSPLHF. In DNA form, the CDR3 reads TGTGCCACCCTTCACGCGGACCCTAATTCACCCCTCCACTTT.

This clonotype occurred many times. The chain carries TRBV20-1 and TRBJ2-5; 7 positions match TRBD2. Trimming at V came to 5 bases and at J to 2 bases, leaving 8 bases not matched to a gene. Germline assignment: CDR1 DFQATT and CDR2 SNEGSKA (reference sequence). The CDR3 has 14 residues. DNA for the CDR3: TGCAGTGCTGCCCTCCCCGGGGGGCAAGAGACCCAGTACTTC. Translating gives CSAALPGGQETQYF.

This clonotype was seen ten or more times. This chain connects TRBV6-1 to TRBJ1-1; 8 bases map to TRBD1. Germline CDR1 and CDR2: MNHNS and SASEGT. CDR3 length: 14 amino acids. After removal of 2 bases from V and 4 bases from J, the junction contained 3 bases not matched to a gene. The CDR3 region is CASSETQGATEAFF. CDR3 sequence (DNA): TGTGCCAGCAGTGAAACCCAGGGGGCCACTGAAGCTTTCTTT.

This chain links TRBV29-1 with TRBJ2-2, with D unresolved. This CDR3 has 12 amino acids. V lost 0 bases to trimming and J lost 10 bases, with 9 bases between them. Germline V gene sequence: CDR1 SQVTM, CDR2 ANQGSEA. The CDR3 here is CSVEDGDVELFF. CDR3 in DNA: TGCAGCGTTGAAGATGGCGATGTGGAGCTGTTTTTT.

This clonotype was recorded many times. The V gene is TRBV2, the J gene TRBJ2-7, with TRBD2 identical over 8 bases. The CDR3 length is 13 residues. Germline CDR1 is SNHLY and CDR2 is FYNNEI. The J segment lost 5 bases and the V segment lost 4 bases, leaving 4 bases of the junction unmatched. CDR3 nucleotide sequence: TGTGCCAGCAGTGCCGGGGGGGGCGACGAGCAGTACTTC. Translating it yields CASSAGGGDEQYF. The variable domain in full, completed from reference TRBV2 and TRBJ2-7, reads EPEVTQTPSHQVTQMGQEVILRCVPISNHLYFYWYRQILGQKVEFLVSFYNNEISEKSEIFDDQFSVERPDGSNFTLKIRSTKLEDSAMYFCASSAGGGDEQYFGPGTRLTVT.

This CDR3 is CASSEAVADTQYF. CDR3 sequence (DNA): TGTGCCAGCAGTGAAGCCGTCGCAGATACGCAGTATTTT. The rearrangement uses TRBV2 and TRBJ2-3; D remains ambiguous. Germline assignment: CDR1 SNHLY and CDR2 FYNNEI. The germline V and J ends were trimmed by 0 bases and 4 bases, with 5 bases remaining between them. This CDR3 region has 13 residues.